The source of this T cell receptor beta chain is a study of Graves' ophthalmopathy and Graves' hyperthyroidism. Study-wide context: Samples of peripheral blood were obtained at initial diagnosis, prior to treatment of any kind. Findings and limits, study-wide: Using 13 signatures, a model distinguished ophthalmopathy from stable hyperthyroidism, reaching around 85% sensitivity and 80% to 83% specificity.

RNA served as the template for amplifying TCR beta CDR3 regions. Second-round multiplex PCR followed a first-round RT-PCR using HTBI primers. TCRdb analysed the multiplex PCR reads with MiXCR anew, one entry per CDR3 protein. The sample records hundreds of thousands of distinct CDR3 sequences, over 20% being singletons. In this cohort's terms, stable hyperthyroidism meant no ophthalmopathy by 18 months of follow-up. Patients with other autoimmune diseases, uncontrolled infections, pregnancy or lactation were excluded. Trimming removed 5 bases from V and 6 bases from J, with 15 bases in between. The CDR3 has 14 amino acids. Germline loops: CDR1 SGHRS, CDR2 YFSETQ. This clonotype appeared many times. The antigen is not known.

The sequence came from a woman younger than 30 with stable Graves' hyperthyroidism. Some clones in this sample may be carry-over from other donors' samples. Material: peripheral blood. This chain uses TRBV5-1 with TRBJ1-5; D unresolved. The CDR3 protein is CASSYGEFGQPQHF. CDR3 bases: TGCGCCAGCAGTTATGGGGAGTTCGGTCAGCCCCAGCATTTT.